This passage covers 24 T cell receptor beta chains from one sample sequenced in a study of neoadjuvant anti-PD-1 for oral cavity cancer. Described time point: after neoadjuvant nivolumab, at surgical resection. Generated by immunoSEQ multiplex PCR, the TCRdb table keeps only in-frame clones and is missing some. The sample comprises approximately 16,000 clones, around 36% of which are singletons, and around 39% rests with the top ten. Sequencing used tumor tissue, obtained after nivolumab (anti-PD-1) treatment. These receptor sequences come from a person between 40 and 85 years old with oral cavity squamous cell carcinoma.

CDR3 sequence reads: CASSPRGQSTYEQYF. The CDR3 bases are TGTGCCAGCTCACCACGGGGACAGTCCACCTACGAGCAGTACTTC. The chain employs TRBV18 and TRBJ2-7, with 7 nucleotides matching TRBD1. Germline V gives CDR1 KGHSH, CDR2 LQKENI. The CDR3 is made up of 15 amino acids. The junction had 5 bases not matched to a gene; V was cut back by 1 base and J by 2 bases.

This clone ranks as medium-sized. The rearrangement joins TRBV19 to TRBJ1-5, with D maybe TRBD1 (6 bases). This CDR3 has 16 amino acids. Trimming took off 7 bases at V and 1 base at J, with 17 bases between the two ends. In germline, CDR1 is LNHDA, CDR2 SQIVND (reference sequence). The CDR3 nucleotides read TGTGCCAGTACCCCCACAGGGCAGGGGAGCAATCAGCCCCAGCATTTT. Protein sequence: CASTPTGQGSNQPQHF.

This clone was seen many times. The chain employs TRBV7-2 and TRBJ1-5; D possibly corresponds to TRBD1 (5 bases). The CDR3 is made up of 16 amino acids. Germline V gene data show CDR1 as SGHTA and CDR2 as FQGNSA. The V end lost 4 bases, the J end lost 0 bases, and 13 bases lay between the germline ends. The CDR3 region is CASSSVGGASNQPQHF. CDR3 bases: TGTGCCAGCAGCTCCGTCGGGGGTGCTAGCAATCAGCCCCAGCATTTT.

This clone was detected a few times. Written as DNA, the CDR3 is TGTGCCAGCAGCTTGGACAGCCAGGGAAATTCACCCCTCCACTTT. This sequence encodes CASSLDSQGNSPLHF. The V and J genes are TRBV5-4 and TRBJ1-6, with a weak D call TRBD1 (5 bases). CDR1 SGHNT and CDR2 YYREEE come from the germline V gene (reference sequence). This CDR3 has 15 amino acids. The ends were cut back, 0 bases at V and 7 bases at J, with 11 bases in the middle.

Here the CDR3 reads CASSLTSGNNYGYTF. The CDR3 DNA reads as TGTGCCAGCAGCCTAACCTCAGGGAACAACTATGGCTACACCTTC. The chain combines TRBV6-6 with TRBJ1-2; D possibly corresponds to TRBD1 (5 bases). The ends were cut back, 6 bases at V and 2 bases at J, with 16 bases in the middle. Germline CDR1 and CDR2: MNHNY and SVGAGI (reference sequence). The CDR3 covers 15 residues.

This clone has just a few counts. The genes are TRBV18 and TRBJ1-1; D is unclear. Trimming stripped 0 bases from V and 0 bases from J, with 5 bases between. Germline V lookup: CDR1 KGHSH, CDR2 LQKENI. There are 14 residues in the CDR3. The CDR3 region has the DNA TGTGCCAGCTCACCACCGGCAGTGAACACTGAAGCTTTCTTT. Translation gives CASSPPAVNTEAFF.

This chain connects TRBV7-2 to TRBJ2-3, with 11 bases fitting TRBD2. The CDR3 extends over 14 amino acids. V trimming: 4 bases; J trimming: 6 bases; junction bases outside the gene matches: 3. CDR1 is SGHTA and CDR2 is FQGNSA in the germline V gene. The CDR3 DNA is TGTGCCAGCAGCTCGAGGACTAGCGGGGATACGCAGTATTTT. Translated, it gives CASSSRTSGDTQYF.

In DNA form, the CDR3 reads TGTGCTAGTGGTTTGGGACAGGGGGCTGAGACCCAGTACTTC. This encodes CASGLGQGAETQYF. The J gene is TRBJ2-5, the V gene TRBV12-5, with 10 bases fitting TRBD1. CDR1 and CDR2 (germline): LGHNT, FRNRAP. This CDR3 has 14 amino acids. J was trimmed by 5 bases and V by 1 base; bases with no gene match: 1.

V is TRBV5-1 and J is TRBJ2-5; 9 bases match TRBD1. V lost 2 bases, J lost 2 bases, and 4 bases stayed unmatched. CDR3 length equals 15 residues. Germline CDR1 SGHRS, CDR2 YFSETQ. The CDR3 reads CASSFGQGPQETQYF. In DNA form, the CDR3 reads TGCGCCAGCAGCTTCGGACAGGGGCCACAAGAGACCCAGTACTTC.

The chain uses TRBV6-6 and TRBJ1-4, with no clear D. Germline CDR1 MNHNY, CDR2 SVGAGI (reference sequence). The CDR3 loop spans 15 amino acids. Trimming stripped 2 bases from V and 3 bases from J, with 10 bases between. The CDR3, as DNA: TGTGCCAGCAGTTACCTGAATGTGGCTAATGAAAAACTGTTTTTT. Amino acid sequence: CASSYLNVANEKLFF.

This clone was detected a few times. V is TRBV19 and J is TRBJ1-5; D might be TRBD1 (5 bases). The germline V gene has CDR1 LNHDA and CDR2 SQIVND (reference sequence). The length of the CDR3 is 15 residues. Trimming cost V 7 bases and J 2 bases, with 15 bases left between them. CDR3 in DNA: TGTGCCAGTAACCGGGCAGGGAGTCGCAATCAGCCCCAGCATTTT. Amino acids: CASNRAGSRNQPQHF.

This clone was counted many times. The junction shows a germline mismatch at one end, possibly a read error. CDR3 nucleotides: TGTGCCTGGAGTGTAGTTAGGGCAGGGAGAGGGGGCTTC. It yields the protein CAWSVVRAGRGGF. V gene TRBV30 combines with J gene TRBJ2-7; D may be TRBD1 (6 bases). The CDR3 has 13 amino acids. In germline, CDR1 is GTSNPN, CDR2 SVGIG (reference sequence).

The chain combines TRBV5-1 with TRBJ2-7; D might be TRBD1 or TRBD2, each matching 6 bases. V lost 1 base and J lost 6, with 14 bases in between. The CDR3 sequence is 14 residues long. Per germline, CDR1 SGHRS and CDR2 YFSETQ. CDR3 sequence reads: CASSLIQGGGEQYF. In nucleotides, the CDR3 is TGCGCCAGCAGCTTGATACAGGGAGGAGGCGAGCAGTACTTC.

V gene TRBV30 combines with J gene TRBJ1-2, with D tentatively TRBD1 (6 bases). Germline V gene data show CDR1 as GTSNPN and CDR2 as SVGIG (reference sequence). This CDR3 has 12 residues. Trimming took 5 bases from V and 4 from J, leaving 11 bases between them. DNA for the CDR3: TGTGCCTGGGCGAGACAGGCCTATGGCTACACCTTC. This codes for CAWARQAYGYTF. Variable domain in full (rest from reference TRBV30 and TRBJ1-2): SQTIHQWPATLVQPVGSPLSLECTVEGTSNPNLYWYRQAAGRGLQLLFYSVGIGQISSEVPQNLSASRPQDRQFILSSKKLLLSDSGFYLCAWARQAYGYTFGSGTRLTVV.

The sample holds a few counts of this clone. The chain links TRBV10-3 to TRBJ2-2; D is possibly TRBD2 (5 bases). CDR1 is ENHRY and CDR2 is SYGVKD in the germline V gene. The length of the CDR3 is 12 residues. V lost 6 bases to trimming and J lost 6 bases, with 8 bases between them. The CDR3 reads CAIRDSAGELFF. Here the CDR3 DNA reads TGTGCCATCAGGGACTCCGCCGGGGAGCTGTTTTTT.

In this sample, this clone is medium-sized. V usage is TRBV5-8 and J usage is TRBJ2-3, with 8 bases lining up with TRBD2. The germline CDR1 and CDR2 sequences are SGHTS and YDEGEE. This CDR3 has 16 amino acids. With 1 base clipped from V and 2 bases from J, the junction kept 6 bases outside the gene matches. CDR3 nucleotide sequence: TGTGCCAGCAGCTTGTCTTGGACTAGCCTCACAGATACGCAGTATTTT. It specifies CASSLSWTSLTDTQYF.

The chain combines TRBV7-9 with TRBJ2-3, with D tentatively TRBD1 (6 bases). The CDR3 is 14 amino acids. Trimming took off 3 bases at V and 4 bases at J, with 11 bases between the two ends. CDR1 is SEHNR and CDR2 is FQNEAQ in the germline V gene (reference sequence). CDR3 nucleotides: TGTGCCAGCAGCTTGGGGACACAGGCAGATACGCAGTATTTT. This gives the protein CASSLGTQADTQYF. The complete variable domain, with remaining parts taken from reference TRBV7-9 and TRBJ2-3, reads DTGVSQNPRHKITKRGQNVTFRCDPISEHNRLYWYRQTLGQGPEFLTYFQNEAQLEKSRLLSDRFSAERPKGSFSTLEIQRTEQGDSAMYLCASSLGTQADTQYFGPGTRLTVL.

The chain employs TRBV6-5 and TRBJ1-1; weak D call: TRBD1 (5 bases). CDR1 is MNHEY, CDR2 SVGAGI, per germline. This CDR3 has 14 residues. V was cut by 7 bases and J by 2 bases, with 14 bases left in between. The CDR3 loop reads CASKLSQGNTEAFF. CDR3 sequence (DNA): TGTGCCAGCAAGTTAAGCCAGGGCAACACTGAAGCTTTCTTT.

This clone was observed a few times. V gene TRBV7-2 combines with J gene TRBJ2-4; D ambiguous. V lost 5 bases and J 7 bases, leaving 12 bases between the germline ends. Germline V gene lookup returns CDR1 SGHTA and CDR2 FQGNSA. The CDR3 totals 13 residues. The CDR3 loop is CASSPDIRNIQYF. In DNA, the CDR3 is TGTGCCAGCAGCCCAGACATAAGGAACATTCAGTACTTC.

This clone was detected only a few times. CDR3 sequence: CASSQDVAAGVGNTEAFF. The CDR3 DNA is TGCGCCAGCAGCCAAGATGTTGCGGCAGGGGTGGGGAACACTGAAGCTTTCTTT. The gene calls are TRBV4-3 and TRBJ1-1; D may be TRBD1 (6 bases). V was pared by 0 bases and J by 1 base, with 18 bases between. The CDR3 has 18 residues. The germline V gene encodes CDR1 LGHNA and CDR2 YSLEER.

This clone was picked up a small number of times. The chain links TRBV2 to TRBJ2-3; 9 nucleotides match TRBD2. V shed 5 bases and J 1 base; nucleotides not matched to a gene: 4. Germline CDR1 is SNHLY and CDR2 is FYNNEI. The CDR3 runs 15 residues. The CDR3 here is CASSLAGARTDTQYF. The CDR3 region has the DNA TGTGCCAGCAGTTTAGCGGGGGCCCGCACAGATACGCAGTATTTT.

V gene TRBV4-1 combines with J gene TRBJ1-2; D unclear. With 4 bases removed from V and 4 bases from J, the gap between germline ends came to 16 bases. Germline CDR1 is MGHRA and CDR2 is YSYEKL. There are 15 residues in the CDR3. CDR3 protein: CASSLSLGSGYGYTF. As DNA, the CDR3 is TGCGCCAGCAGCCTCAGTTTGGGTTCCGGCTATGGCTACACCTTC.

The V call is TRBV4-3, the J call TRBJ1-2; D unresolved. The ends were cut back, 0 bases at V and 8 bases at J, with 22 bases in the middle. The CDR3 is made up of 17 amino acids. Germline V gives CDR1 LGHNA, CDR2 YSLEER. CDR3 sequence: CASSQELLDISKGGYTF. The DNA for the CDR3 is TGCGCCAGCAGCCAAGAATTACTTGACATCTCAAAGGGAGGCTACACCTTC.

This sequence joins TRBV7-3 and TRBJ2-1; possibly TRBD1 or TRBD2 for D (6 bases each). Germline V gene data show CDR1 as SGHTA and CDR2 as FQGTGA. Trimming took off 5 bases at V and 6 bases at J, with 20 bases between the two ends. The CDR3 extends over 16 amino acids. CDR3 protein: CASSGTGARVGNEQFF. The CDR3 nucleotides are TGTGCCAGCAGCGGTACGGGGGCTAGAGTGGGCAATGAGCAGTTCTTC. Full variable domain (outside the CDR3, taken from reference TRBV7-3 and TRBJ2-1): GAGVSQTPSNKVTEKGKYVELRCDPISGHTALYWYRQSLGQGPEFLIYFQGTGAADDSGLPNDRFFAVRPEGSVSTLKIQRTERGDSAVYLCASSGTGARVGNEQFFGPGTRLTVL.